This TCR beta chain is from a study of cytomegalovirus exposure and HLA in healthy donors. In the PCR, 60 Vbeta and 13 Jbeta primers were used. Assay: immunoSEQ multiplex PCR; the TCRdb copy retains only in-frame clones and omits some. This table has approximately 160,000 clones, around 72% appearing once. This clone has only one observation. Germline V CDR1 and CDR2: SEHNR, FQNEAQ (reference sequence). This CDR3 contains 13 residues. The V end was cut by 6 bases, the J end by 1 base, with 9 bases between. V gene TRBV7-9 combines with J gene TRBJ1-1; no definite D call. Sequencing used PBMCs. The TCR comes from a man aged 45-65 years in good health and CMV-seronegative. CDR3 nucleotide sequence: TGTGCCAGCAGTTCGTCAGGGAACACTGAAGCTTTCTTT. This encodes CASSSSGNTEAFF. Combining the CDR3 with reference TRBV7-9 and TRBJ1-1 gives the whole variable domain DTGVSQNPRHKITKRGQNVTFRCDPISEHNRLYWYRQTLGQGPEFLTYFQNEAQLEKSRLLSDRFSAERPKGSFSTLEIQRTEQGDSAMYLCASSSSGNTEAFFGQGTRLTVV.